This T cell receptor (beta chain) was retrieved from a study of T-cell reconstitution after alpha-beta-depleted transplantation in children. Study-level results: T-cell counts and diversity were attributed mostly to newly produced T cells one year after transplant. Reportedly, alpha-beta T cells present about two months post-transplant originated from several hundred expanded clones of graft origin. There were some patients whose high TCRbeta diversity at day 60 came from surviving recipient T cells and thymic progenitors.

As for this clonotype: Its specificity is unknown.

It was with unique molecular identifiers that the TCRbeta library was prepared. Via MiXCR, TCRdb re-called the PCR reads, giving one row per CDR3 protein. The sample carries about 980,000 distinct CDR3 sequences, around 30% recorded once. Source: PBMCs, mostly from graft donor cells, taken 360 days after TCRalphabeta/CD19-depleted stem cell transplant. The clonotype was recovered from a boy under two years old who had a stem cell transplant for SCID, so the T cells may come from the graft donor.

In DNA form, the CDR3 reads TGTGCCAGCAGTTTCGGAGGGACAGGGGGCGATGAGCAGTTCTTC. As protein: CASSFGGTGGDEQFF. J is TRBJ2-1 and V is TRBV12-3 or TRBV12-4, with 12 nucleotides matching TRBD1. V was pared by 3 bases and J by 8 bases, with 5 bases of the junction left unmatched. The CDR3 covers 15 residues.